This TCR beta chain is drawn from a study of blood T cell repertoires in COVID-19. Original handling: Reference gene primer amplification gave estimated nucleated cell counts. Assay: immunoSEQ multiplex PCR; the TCRdb copy retains only in-frame clones and omits some. V and J calls and clone size come straight from that table; D and trimming were deduced from the DNA. The table lists roughly 35,000 clones, approximately 87% of them singletons. V gave up 8 bases and J gave up 0 bases, with 14 bases separating them. Germline lookup yields CDR1 MNHEY and CDR2 SMNVEV (reference sequence). The CDR3 is 14 residues long.

The sample taken for sequencing was peripheral blood. The rearrangement links TRBV27 to TRBJ2-7; D is possibly TRBD2 (6 bases). The source of this sequence is a man in his 70s with acute or convalescent COVID-19. The CDR3 DNA follows: TGTGCCAGCGGAGGGACCCGGAGCTCCTACGAGCAGTACTTC. Residues: CASGGTRSSYEQYF.